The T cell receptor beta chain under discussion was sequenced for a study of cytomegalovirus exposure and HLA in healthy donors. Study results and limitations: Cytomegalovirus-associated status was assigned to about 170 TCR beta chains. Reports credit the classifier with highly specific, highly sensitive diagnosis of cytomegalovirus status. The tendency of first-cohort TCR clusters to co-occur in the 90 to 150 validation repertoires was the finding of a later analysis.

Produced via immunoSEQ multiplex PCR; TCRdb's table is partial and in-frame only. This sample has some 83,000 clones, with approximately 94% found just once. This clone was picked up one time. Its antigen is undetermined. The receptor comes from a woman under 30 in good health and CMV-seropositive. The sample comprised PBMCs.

DNA for the CDR3: TGTGCCAGCAGTTTATCGGGGGCGCAGTTTTTAGAGCCCCAGCATTTT. Its protein is CASSLSGAQFLEPQHF. This sequence joins TRBV27 and TRBJ1-5; possibly TRBD1 for D (6 bases). CDR3 size: 16 residues. Trimming shortened V by 0 bases and J by 8 bases, and 17 bases separated the two germline ends. Germline V gives CDR1 MNHEY, CDR2 SMNVEV (reference sequence).